The 11 T cell receptor beta chains presented below share a single source sample, sequenced in a study of a mutant IDH1 vaccine in newly diagnosed glioma. The protocol was immunoSEQ multiplex PCR, while the TCRdb copy is restricted to in-frame clones and leaves out a portion. The sample includes 30,000 to 40,000 clones, 78% of them seen just once. Described time point: baseline, week 1 (first vaccination visit). Treatment meaning: pre-vaccination baseline after standard-of-care therapy. This material consisted of PBMCs, taken from a glioma patient treated with radiotherapy, temozolomide or both. Every receptor here comes from a man in his forties or fifties with glioma. Some clones in this sample may be carry-over from other donors' samples.

This clone turned up a few times. The CDR3 DNA sequence: TGTGCCAGCAGTGAAAGTCAGGGTGGTGGCTACACCTTC. As protein: CASSESQGGGYTF. This sequence joins TRBV6-1 and TRBJ1-2, with D tentatively TRBD1 (5 bases). Germline-derived CDR1 and CDR2 are MNHNS and SASEGT. The V gene lost 2 bases and the J gene lost 7 bases, with 11 bases spanning the gap. The CDR3 contains 13 residues.

The rearrangement joins TRBV10-2 to TRBJ2-7; 7 nucleotides match TRBD2. CDR1 and CDR2 (germline): WSHSY, SAAADI. The V and J ends lost 4 bases and 1 base, in that order; junction bases with no gene match: 7. The CDR3 covers 15 residues. CDR3 in amino acids: CASSGGGAGSYEQYF. CDR3 bases: TGCGCCAGCAGTGGGGGAGGGGCGGGGTCCTACGAGCAGTACTTC.

The rearrangement uses TRBV6-1 and TRBJ1-1; a possible D gene is TRBD1 (6 bases). The V end was cut by 6 bases, the J end by 4 bases, with 12 bases between. CDR1 and CDR2 from the germline V gene are MNHNS and SASEGT. This CDR3 is built from 13 residues. CDR3: CASRLGAGTEAFF. CDR3 nucleotide sequence: TGTGCCAGCAGGCTGGGGGCGGGCACTGAAGCTTTCTTT.

In this sample, this clone turned up a few times. The chain has TRBV7-2 and TRBJ2-3; 12 bases agree with TRBD1. The CDR3 runs to 15 residues. The germline gives CDR1 SGHTA, CDR2 FQGNSA. With 4 bases clipped from V and 5 bases from J, the junction kept 4 bases outside the gene matches. The CDR3 loop is CASSSGQGAGDTQYF. Written as DNA, the CDR3 is TGTGCCAGCAGCTCGGGACAGGGGGCTGGAGATACGCAGTATTTT. Supplemented by reference TRBV7-2 and TRBJ2-3, the full variable domain reads GAGVSQSPSNKVTEKGKDVELRCDPISGHTALYWYRQSLGQGLEFLIYFQGNSAPDKSGLPSDRFSAERTGGSVSTLTIQRTQQEDSAVYLCASSSGQGAGDTQYFGPGTRLTVL.

The genes are TRBV4-1 and TRBJ2-7; 9 bases align to TRBD1. V lost 2 bases, J lost 4 bases, and 6 bases stayed unmatched. This CDR3 region has 15 residues. Germline V gives CDR1 MGHRA, CDR2 YSYEKL. CDR3 protein: CASSQTPGQGYEQYF. DNA for the CDR3: TGCGCCAGCAGCCAAACCCCGGGACAGGGATACGAGCAGTACTTC.

The rearrangement links TRBV5-4 to TRBJ2-7; the D is unclear. V dropped 5 bases and J dropped 0 bases, with 9 bases sitting between them. Germline V gene sequence: CDR1 SGHNT, CDR2 YYREEE (reference sequence). This CDR3 region has 13 residues. CDR3 bases: TGTGCCAGCAGAGACGGAAGCTCCTACGAGCAGTACTTC. Translation: CASRDGSSYEQYF.

The V call is TRBV19, the J call TRBJ2-5, with 11 positions matching TRBD1. The CDR3 sequence is 15 residues long. Per the germline V gene, CDR1 is LNHDA and CDR2 is SQIVND (reference sequence). V shed 6 bases and J 4 bases; nucleotides not matched to a gene: 7. CDR3 loop: CASSLGQGALETQYF. The CDR3 DNA sequence: TGTGCCAGTAGCCTCGGACAGGGGGCCTTAGAGACCCAGTACTTC. The whole variable domain, remainder taken from reference TRBV19 and TRBJ2-5, is DGGITQSPKYLFRKEGQNVTLSCEQNLNHDAMYWYRQDPGQGLRLIYYSQIVNDFQKGDIAEGYSVSREKKESFPLTVTSAQKNPTAFYLCASSLGQGALETQYFGPGTRLLVL.

The chain employs TRBV28 and TRBJ1-2; the D gene is possibly TRBD1 (6 bases). Trimming removed 6 bases from V and 3 bases from J, with 11 bases in between. Germline CDR1 is MDHEN and CDR2 is SYDVKM. CDR3 length: 13 residues. CDR3 nucleotides: TGTGCCAGCAGCCTCACAGGGTACTATGGCTACACCTTC. Its protein is CASSLTGYYGYTF.

The chain has TRBV7-9 and TRBJ1-1, with 10 bases that match TRBD1. The CDR3 is made up of 14 amino acids. Germline lookup yields CDR1 SEHNR and CDR2 FQNEAQ (reference sequence). Germline trimming cut 8 bases from V and 5 bases from J; bases unmatched to any gene: 8. This chain's CDR3 is CASPLLDRGTEAFF. In DNA form, the CDR3 reads TGTGCCAGCCCCCTCTTGGACAGGGGGACTGAAGCTTTCTTT.

The V call is TRBV30, the J call TRBJ1-2; 7 bases align to TRBD1. J gave up 9 bases and V 1 base, and 8 bases lay outside the gene matches. Germline values: CDR1 GTSNPN, CDR2 SVGIG (reference sequence). This CDR3 comprises 13 residues. CDR3 bases: TGTGCCTGGAGTGGGGACAGCGTCAGGCGCTACACCTTC. It translates to CAWSGDSVRRYTF.

This clone was observed a single time. The chain recombines TRBV27 with TRBJ1-2; 7 bases line up with TRBD1. The CDR3 length is 14 residues. Per the germline V gene, CDR1 is MNHEY and CDR2 is SMNVEV (reference sequence). The V gene end was trimmed by 6 bases and the J gene end by 5 bases; junction bases not matched to a gene: 9. CDR3 amino acids: CASRDRDRVYGYTF. CDR3 DNA: TGTGCCAGCAGAGACCGGGACAGAGTATATGGCTACACCTTC.